Here is one TCR beta chain with its context. Those who participated ranged in age from roughly 18 to 89 years and resided in 20 to 30 US areas. Participants' reported clinical history set cohort assignment. This CDR3 is built from 15 residues. Trimming pared 4 bases from V and 0 bases from J, leaving 16 bases between. Germline V gene lookup returns CDR1 GTSNPN and CDR2 SVGIG (reference sequence). The data derive from a study of blood T cell repertoires in COVID-19. In the authors' workflow: Amplification with reference gene primers provided the estimates of nucleated cell counts. The repertoire was sequenced with immunoSEQ multiplex PCR; TCRdb's copy has only in-frame clones and lacks some. The V and J calls and clone size come from that table; D and trimming were worked out from the DNA. The sample includes hundreds of thousands of clones, approximately 90% of them seen just once.

The chain recombines TRBV30 with TRBJ2-7; the D gene is possibly TRBD2 (6 bases). The receptor comes from a man aged 25 to 40 who had recovered from COVID-19. The specimen sequenced was PBMCs or T cells enriched from blood (not recorded which). The CDR3 region is CAWISSGDHSYEQYF. CDR3 nucleotide sequence: TGTGCCTGGATATCTTCGGGGGACCACTCCTACGAGCAGTACTTC.